The rows below give T cell receptor beta chains drawn from one sample of a study of graft-versus-host responses after intestinal transplantation. These receptors' targets are unknown. TCRdb keeps only in-frame clones here, not all; method: immunoSEQ multiplex PCR. Of around 90,000 clones listed, over 80% were seen once; the top ten hold approximately 1%. The specimen comprised unstimulated CD8+ T cells sorted from spleen or lymph node cells, sampled before transplant. These receptors all stem from a human donor who was the organ donor for an intestinal transplant. The CDR3 runs from the conserved cysteine through the conserved F or W. A D gene is named only where the DNA matches it firmly. The size field is filled for only some rows; it gives once, few, many or a size class.

v_gene	j_gene	abundance	d_gene	CDR3aa	CDR3nt
TRBV29-1	TRBJ2-1	.	TRBD2	CSVGLAGGREFF	TGCAGCGTTGGGCTAGCGGGGGGAAGGGAGTTCTTC
TRBV9	TRBJ1-4	.	.	CASSAIPGKLFF	TGTGCCAGCAGCGCCATCCCAGGGAAACTGTTTTTT
TRBV27	TRBJ2-2	.	TRBD2	CASSLYSGSGYGELFF	TGTGCCAGCAGTTTATATAGCGGGAGCGGATACGGGGAGCTGTTTTTT
TRBV11-1	TRBJ2-6	.	.	CATSSFSGANVLTF	TGTGCCACCTCCTCCTTCTCTGGGGCCAACGTCCTGACTTTC
TRBV29-1	TRBJ2-7	few	.	CSVGQAYEQYF	TGCAGCGTTGGACAGGCGTACGAGCAGTACTTC
TRBV29-1	TRBJ2-7	.	.	CSVESGELEQYF	TGCAGCGTTGAATCGGGGGAGCTCGAGCAGTACTTC
TRBV5-1	TRBJ2-2	.	TRBD2	CASSLTAGGTGELFF	TGCGCCAGCAGCCTTACAGCGGGGGGCACCGGGGAGCTGTTTTTT
TRBV7-3	TRBJ1-3	.	.	CASSAGEAGNTIYF	TGTGCCAGCAGCGCCGGAGAGGCTGGAAACACCATATATTTT
TRBV27	TRBJ2-3	.	TRBD2	CASSFSGGGLATDTQYF	TGTGCCAGCAGTTTTTCGGGAGGGGGGCTCGCGACAGATACGCAGTATTTT
TRBV6-5	TRBJ2-7	.	TRBD1	CASSYSQGAYEQYF	TGTGCCAGCAGTTACAGTCAGGGGGCCTACGAGCAGTACTTC
TRBV6-5	TRBJ1-5	.	.	CASSYSSREGGQPQHF	TGTGCCAGCAGTTACTCTTCTAGGGAAGGGGGTCAGCCCCAGCATTTT
TRBV4-3	TRBJ2-3	.	.	CASSSRLAWLADTQYF	TGCGCCAGCAGCTCAAGGCTAGCGTGGTTGGCAGATACGCAGTATTTT
TRBV13	TRBJ1-4	few	.	CASSKDRTNEKLFF	TGTGCCAGCAGCAAGGACAGAACTAATGAAAAACTGTTTTTT
TRBV2	TRBJ2-3	.	TRBD2	CASNYGGSADTQYF	TGTGCCAGCAATTACGGCGGGAGTGCGGATACGCAGTATTTT
TRBV27	TRBJ2-5	.	TRBD1	CASSVQGGGETQYF	TGTGCCAGCAGTGTACAGGGGGGAGGAGAGACCCAGTACTTC
TRBV16	TRBJ1-2	.	TRBD1	CASSQLGTGAVYGYTF	TGTGCCAGCAGCCAATTAGGGACAGGGGCTGTCTATGGCTACACCTTC
TRBV11-2	TRBJ2-7	once	.	CASSLTSSELYEQYF	TGTGCCAGCAGCCTTACTAGCTCTGAACTCTACGAGCAGTACTTC
TRBV28	TRBJ2-3	.	TRBD1	CASSLAGTGKRASDTQYF	TGTGCCAGCAGTTTAGCGGGGACAGGGAAACGCGCGTCTGATACGCAGTATTTT
TRBV5-1	TRBJ2-1	.	.	CASRTVPYNEQFF	TGCGCCAGCAGGACAGTTCCCTACAATGAGCAGTTCTTC
TRBV19	TRBJ1-5	.	.	CASSWGDGLNQPQHF	TGTGCCAGTAGCTGGGGGGACGGACTCAATCAGCCCCAGCATTTT
TRBV28	TRBJ2-7	.	TRBD1	CASIKTGEFYEQYF	TGTGCCAGCATTAAGACAGGGGAATTCTACGAGCAGTACTTC
TRBV7-2	TRBJ2-3	.	.	CASSSLGGRPVGDTQYF	TGTGCCAGCAGCTCCTTGGGAGGTCGACCCGTGGGAGATACGCAGTATTTT
TRBV6-1	TRBJ2-7	.	TRBD2	CASSDPLGEGPGEQYF	TGTGCCAGCAGTGACCCCCTCGGGGAGGGGCCGGGCGAGCAGTACTTC
TRBV7-9	TRBJ2-7	.	TRBD2	CASSLKISGRVNEQYF	TGTGCCAGCAGCTTAAAGATTAGCGGGAGAGTCAACGAGCAGTACTTC
TRBV19	TRBJ2-7	.	.	CASSMGSSYEQYF	TGTGCCAGTAGTATGGGGAGCTCCTACGAGCAGTACTTC
TRBV5-1	TRBJ2-3	.	TRBD2	CASSFPPGGSLADTQYF	TGCGCCAGCAGCTTTCCTCCGGGGGGTTCTCTCGCAGATACGCAGTATTTT
TRBV7-9	TRBJ2-1	once	TRBD2	CASSPGLAGPIGGEQFF	TGTGCCAGCAGCCCGGGACTAGCGGGACCTATTGGGGGTGAGCAGTTCTTC
TRBV11-2	TRBJ2-3	.	TRBD2	CASSLGTSGTDTQYF	TGTGCCAGCAGCTTGGGGACTAGCGGTACAGATACGCAGTATTTT
TRBV4-1	TRBJ2-3	.	.	CASSQAPLATTDTQYF	TGCGCCAGCAGCCAAGCTCCTCTAGCCACCACAGATACGCAGTATTTT
TRBV27	TRBJ1-2	.	TRBD1	CASSTLTGLSHYGYTF	TGTGCCAGCAGTACACTGACAGGGCTTTCTCACTATGGCTACACCTTC
TRBV4-1	TRBJ2-6	.	TRBD2	CASERGGSGANVLTF	TGCGCCAGCGAGCGGGGGGGTTCTGGGGCCAACGTCCTGACTTTC
TRBV27	TRBJ2-2	.	TRBD2	CASSLKDLAGKNTGELFF	TGTGCCAGCAGTTTAAAGGACCTAGCGGGGAAGAACACCGGGGAGCTGTTTTTT
TRBV19	TRBJ2-1	.	TRBD2	CASSILAVNEQFF	TGTGCCAGTAGTATACTAGCGGTGAATGAGCAGTTCTTC
TRBV27	TRBJ2-7	.	.	CASSGGSAPYEQYF	TGTGCCAGCAGTGGGGGGAGCGCTCCGTACGAGCAGTACTTC
TRBV4-2	TRBJ2-4	.	.	CASSQDQTGGVLAGDPRPKNIQYF	TGTGCCAGCAGCCAAGACCAAACAGGGGGCGTTTTAGCGGGAGACCCCAGACCCAAAAACATTCAGTACTTC
TRBV27	TRBJ1-5	.	.	CASSSSGRDSNQPQHF	TGTGCCAGCAGTTCGTCGGGCAGGGATAGCAATCAGCCCCAGCATTTT
TRBV7-9	TRBJ1-1	.	.	CASSYSGLMNTEAFF	TGTGCCAGCAGTTATTCCGGACTCATGAACACTGAAGCTTTCTTT
TRBV9	TRBJ2-1	.	.	CASSEGIAQSIYNEQFF	TGTGCCAGCAGCGAGGGGATAGCCCAATCCATCTACAATGAGCAGTTCTTC
TRBV27	TRBJ2-1	.	TRBD2	CASSSLPGLAGVDNEQFF	TGTGCCAGCAGTTCTTTACCGGGACTAGCGGGAGTCGACAATGAGCAGTTCTTC
TRBV19	TRBJ2-7	.	.	CASSVGHTYEQYF	TGTGCCAGTAGTGTGGGACACACCTACGAGCAGTACTTC
TRBV7-9	TRBJ2-5	.	TRBD2	CASSEGLAGGEETQYF	TGTGCCAGCAGCGAAGGACTAGCGGGAGGGGAAGAGACCCAGTACTTC
TRBV6-1	TRBJ2-7	once	TRBD1	CASSEGQALAYEQYF	TGTGCCAGCAGTGAGGGACAGGCCCTCGCCTACGAGCAGTACTTC
TRBV27	TRBJ1-1	.	.	CATQDSTTEAFF	TGTGCCACCCAGGACAGTACTACTGAAGCTTTCTTT
TRBV5-1	TRBJ2-3	.	TRBD2	CASSSWAGGTDTQYF	TGCGCCAGCAGCTCCTGGGCGGGGGGCACAGATACGCAGTATTTT
TRBV27	TRBJ1-6	.	.	CASSLSGVSPLHF	TGTGCCAGCAGTTTATCAGGGGTTTCACCCCTCCACTTT
TRBV11-3	TRBJ2-3	.	TRBD1	CASSSGTGATTDTQYF	TGTGCCAGCAGCAGTGGGACAGGGGCCACCACAGATACGCAGTATTTT
TRBV28	TRBJ2-5	few	.	CASSLGWGRETQYF	TGTGCCAGCAGCTTGGGTTGGGGGCGGGAGACCCAGTACTTC
TRBV5-1	TRBJ1-2	.	.	CASSALARNYGYTF	TGCGCCAGCAGCGCCCTGGCTCGTAACTATGGCTACACCTTC
TRBV9	TRBJ1-2	.	.	CASSVGGTGRDGYTF	TGTGCCAGCAGCGTAGGCGGAACAGGACGAGATGGCTACACCTTC
TRBV11-2	TRBJ2-1	.	.	CASSFYKREQFF	TGTGCCAGCAGCTTCTATAAGCGTGAGCAGTTCTTC
TRBV27	TRBJ2-3	.	TRBD2	CASTPTSGGPFTDTQYF	TGTGCCAGCACCCCGACTAGCGGGGGGCCCTTCACAGATACGCAGTATTTT
TRBV10-3	TRBJ2-1	.	.	CAISESNFHYNEQFF	TGTGCCATCAGTGAGTCGAACTTTCACTACAATGAGCAGTTCTTC
TRBV2	TRBJ2-7	once	.	CASSGPYEQYF	TGTGCCAGCAGTGGGCCCTACGAGCAGTACTTC
TRBV7-6	TRBJ2-2	.	TRBD2	CASSWGTTSNTGELFF	TGTGCCAGCAGCTGGGGGACTACCTCGAACACCGGGGAGCTGTTTTTT
TRBV11-1	TRBJ2-1	once	.	CASSYWSGPVNEQLF	TGTGCCAGCAGCTACTGGAGCGGTCCTGTGAATGAGCAGCTCTTC
TRBV5-5	TRBJ2-7	.	.	CASSLSLWPYEQYF	TGTGCCAGCAGCCTTAGCTTATGGCCCTACGAGCAGTACTTC
TRBV4-1	TRBJ1-4	.	.	CASAQWSREGEKLFF	TGCGCCAGCGCCCAATGGTCCCGGGAGGGGGAAAAACTGTTTTTT
TRBV4-1	TRBJ2-7	.	.	CASSQDSFKPNYEQYF	TGCGCCAGCAGCCAAGATTCGTTTAAGCCTAACTACGAGCAGTACTTC
TRBV2	TRBJ2-7	.	TRBD1	CASSRNTDRGGSNEQYF	TGTGCCAGCAGCCGCAACACTGACAGGGGTGGATCGAACGAGCAGTACTTC